This T cell receptor beta chain was recovered during a study of PD-L1 blockade in urothelial cancer. V gave up 3 bases and J gave up 1 base, with 12 bases separating them. The CDR3 covers 15 residues. CDR1 and CDR2 from the germline V gene are SGHNT and YYREEE (reference sequence). The method was immunoSEQ multiplex PCR; TCRdb's version includes in-frame clones alone and lacks a portion of them. The data show under 30,000 clones, around 90% seen once. This chain links TRBV5-4 with TRBJ2-3; maybe TRBD2 (6 bases). This sequence originates from a man in his fifties with urothelial cancer. Source: PBMCs, taken around atezolizumab (anti-PD-L1) treatment. The DNA for the CDR3 is TGTGCCAGCAGCTCGGGGGACCGTCGCACAGATACGCAGTATTTT. Translated, it gives CASSSGDRRTDTQYF.